Listed below are T cell receptor beta chains from one sample, sequenced in a study of blood T cells in healthy people across ages. Via MiXCR, TCRdb re-called the 5' RACE reads, giving one row per CDR3 protein. This table has 650,000 to 800,000 distinct CDR3 sequences, around 45% appearing once. The specimen was blood. The receptors come from a man aged 55-75 years in good health. CDR3s include the opening cysteine and the closing phenylalanine or tryptophan. Each record gives: V gene, clone size, J gene, D gene, CDR3 protein, CDR3 DNA. A D gene is named only where the DNA matches it firmly. Clone sizes are given selectively: once, few, many, or a class where the clone is expanded.

>TRBV18|few|TRBJ2-7|-
CASSPGKGGDEQYF
TGTGCCAGCTCACCTGGGAAAGGAGGGGACGAGCAGTACTTC
>TRBV9|-|TRBJ1-2|TRBD1
CASSVDGTGNYGYTF
TGTGCCAGCAGCGTAGACGGGACAGGGAACTATGGCTACACCTTC
>TRBV2|-|TRBJ2-7|-
CASSEDNEQYF
TGTGCCAGCAGTGAGGACAATGAGCAGTACTTC
>TRBV4-3|-|TRBJ1-1|TRBD1
CASSQGTGSTEAFF
TGCGCCAGCAGCCAAGGGACAGGGTCCACTGAAGCTTTCTTT
>TRBV18|-|TRBJ1-6|-
CAGSSDGTKNSPLHF
TGTGCCGGCTCATCAGACGGGACAAAAAATTCACCCCTCCACTTT
>TRBV29-1|-|TRBJ2-7|TRBD2
CSVPMSGGHEQYF
TGCAGCGTCCCCATGAGCGGGGGCCACGAGCAGTACTTC
>TRBV7-2|few|TRBJ2-5|TRBD2
CASGGGLQETQYF
TGTGCCAGCGGGGGGGGACTCCAAGAGACCCAGTACTTC
>TRBV6-5|-|TRBJ1-2|-
CASRFSGTPGYTF
TGTGCCAGCCGATTCTCCGGGACCCCTGGCTACACCTTC
>TRBV29-1|few|TRBJ2-3|-
CSVEDRRTATQYF
TGCAGCGTTGAAGATCGGCGGACTGCCACGCAGTATTTT
>TRBV29-1|-|TRBJ2-1|-
CSVEGGSRGPQRYNEQFF
TGCAGCGTAGAAGGGGGGTCCAGGGGACCCCAACGGTACAATGAGCAGTTCTTC
>TRBV5-1|few|TRBJ2-5|-
CASSSEGTQYF
TGCGCCAGCAGCTCCGAGGGGACTCAGTACTTC
>TRBV7-7|few|TRBJ2-7|-
CASSLALDGEQYF
TGTGCTAGCAGCTTAGCGCTGGACGGGGAGCAGTACTTC
>TRBV6-2/TRBV6-3|-|TRBJ2-7|-
CASSYSGGRLSYEQYF
TGTGCCAGCAGTTACTCGGGGGGGCGGCTCTCCTACGAGCAGTACTTC
>TRBV5-1|few|TRBJ2-4|TRBD1
CASSKSLSGGAGNIQYF
TGCGCCAGCAGTAAATCTCTCTCAGGGGGCGCCGGAAACATTCAGTACTTC
>TRBV12-3/TRBV12-4|-|TRBJ2-7|-
CASRLRGDEQYF
TGTGCCAGCAGATTACGAGGGGACGAGCAGTACTTC
>TRBV12-3/TRBV12-4|-|TRBJ2-1|TRBD1
CASSNPGQVYNEQFF
TGTGCCAGCAGTAATCCGGGACAGGTTTACAATGAGCAGTTCTTC
>TRBV12-3/TRBV12-4|-|TRBJ1-1|-
CASSLVGGKSTEAFF
TGTGCCAGCAGCCTGGTGGGGGGAAAGAGCACTGAAGCTTTCTTT
>TRBV28|-|TRBJ2-5|TRBD2
CASSFGLARQTQYF
TGTGCCAGCAGTTTCGGACTAGCCAGGCAGACCCAGTACTTC
>TRBV29-1|few|TRBJ2-7|TRBD1
CSVSGTGAYEQYF
TGCAGCGTCTCCGGGACAGGGGCCTACGAGCAGTACTTC
>TRBV15|-|TRBJ2-1|TRBD2
CATSTRTSGALSSYNEQFF
TGTGCCACCAGCACCCGGACTAGCGGGGCCTTAAGCTCCTACAATGAGCAGTTCTTC
>TRBV6-1|once|TRBJ1-6|-
CASSVKGRGKENSPLHF
TGTGCCAGCAGTGTAAAAGGGAGGGGGAAGGAGAATTCACCCCTCCACTTT
>TRBV9|-|TRBJ2-3|-
CASSVSEPADTQYF
TGTGCCAGCAGCGTAAGTGAGCCTGCGGATACGCAGTATTTT
>TRBV20-1|-|TRBJ1-6|TRBD1
CSVPTGGNSPLHF
TGCAGTGTCCCGACAGGGGGGAATTCACCCCTCCACTTT
>TRBV6-5|-|TRBJ1-4|TRBD1
CASRTGQGTEKLFF
TGTGCCAGCAGGACTGGACAGGGTACTGAAAAACTGTTTTTT
>TRBV5-1|-|TRBJ2-1|TRBD1
CASRHSRGLQNEQFF
TGCGCCAGCAGACATAGCAGGGGGCTCCAGAATGAGCAGTTCTTC
>TRBV10-3|-|TRBJ1-2|TRBD1
CAISDPGQGFNGYTF
TGTGCCATCAGTGATCCGGGACAGGGTTTCAATGGCTACACCTTC
>TRBV6-2/TRBV6-3|-|TRBJ1-2|-
CASSWISYGYTF
TGTGCCAGCAGCTGGATCAGCTATGGCTACACCTTC
>TRBV11-1|-|TRBJ2-7|-
CASSLAATGGNEQYF
TGTGCCAGCAGCTTAGCCGCGACAGGCGGAAATGAGCAGTACTTC
>TRBV28|-|TRBJ2-6|-
CASSSLGGANVLTF
TGTGCCAGCAGTTCTCTAGGGGGGGCCAACGTCCTGACTTTC
>TRBV11-2|-|TRBJ1-6|-
CASSLVSFTANPSSYNSPLHF
TGTGCCAGCAGCTTAGTCAGTTTTACGGCAAACCCGAGCTCCTATAATTCACCCCTCCACTTT
>TRBV12-3/TRBV12-4|-|TRBJ2-3|-
CASSSMGITDTQYF
TGTGCCAGCAGTTCAATGGGGATAACAGATACGCAGTATTTT
>TRBV6-1|-|TRBJ2-4|TRBD1
CASSDRTGKNIQYF
TGTGCCAGCAGTGATCGGACAGGCAAAAACATTCAGTACTTC
>TRBV6-6|-|TRBJ2-7|-
CASSPMSSGASYEQYF
TGTGCCAGCAGTCCCATGAGTAGCGGTGCCTCCTACGAGCAGTACTTC
>TRBV10-3|-|TRBJ2-5|TRBD2
CAISENNGGETQYF
TGTGCCATCAGTGAGAATAACGGGGGGGAGACCCAGTACTTC
>TRBV20-1|many|TRBJ2-7|-
CSASRPRIGQFAYEQYF
TGCAGTGCTAGTAGGCCCAGAATCGGGCAATTTGCCTACGAGCAGTACTTC
>TRBV3-1|-|TRBJ2-5|-
CASLGEVETQYF
TGTGCCAGCCTGGGGGAGGTGGAGACCCAGTACTTC
>TRBV7-2|-|TRBJ2-5|TRBD2
CASSPRTWERGPQETQYF
TGTGCCAGCAGCCCCCGTACGTGGGAGCGGGGGCCTCAAGAGACCCAGTACTTC
>TRBV14|-|TRBJ2-5|-
CASSQGLGRTQYF
TGTGCCAGCAGCCAGGGGTTAGGGCGGACCCAGTACTTC
>TRBV10-3|few|TRBJ2-5|TRBD2
CATGTSGPLGSQYF
TGTGCCACCGGGACTAGCGGTCCGCTAGGGTCCCAGTACTTC
>TRBV4-3|-|TRBJ2-1|TRBD2
CASSQDGGAGASYNEQFF
TGCGCCAGCAGCCAAGATGGGGGAGCGGGGGCCTCCTACAATGAGCAGTTCTTC
>TRBV5-6|-|TRBJ2-7|-
CASSSSDSYYNEQYF
TGTGCCAGCAGCTCCTCGGACAGCTACTACAATGAGCAGTACTTC
>TRBV4-3|-|TRBJ2-3|TRBD2
CASSQDPILGGLAGGLDTQYF
TGCGCCAGCAGCCAAGATCCAATTCTAGGGGGACTAGCGGGGGGGCTAGATACGCAGTATTTT
>TRBV4-3|-|TRBJ1-1|TRBD1
CASRMGTGEDAEAFF
TGCGCCAGCAGAATGGGGACAGGGGAGGACGCTGAAGCTTTCTTT
>TRBV3-1|-|TRBJ2-5|-
CASKALSQETQYF
TGTGCCAGCAAGGCGCTCTCCCAAGAGACCCAGTACTTC
>TRBV15|-|TRBJ1-2|-
CATSPSSLGGYTF
TGTGCCACCAGCCCAAGTAGTCTCGGGGGCTACACCTTC
>TRBV20-1|-|TRBJ1-2|-
CSARPSGTYYGYTF
TGCAGTGCAAGGCCTTCCGGGACGTACTATGGCTACACCTTC
>TRBV14|many|TRBJ2-1|-
CASSQVDEQFF
TGTGCCAGCAGCCAAGTTGATGAGCAGTTCTTC
>TRBV6-5|-|TRBJ1-5|TRBD1
CASSYSSPNRGQPQHF
TGTGCCAGCAGTTACTCGAGCCCGAACAGGGGCCAGCCCCAGCATTTT
>TRBV12-3/TRBV12-4|-|TRBJ2-7|TRBD2
CASRVTSGGHSSYEQYF
TGTGCCAGCAGAGTGACTAGCGGGGGCCATAGCTCCTACGAGCAGTACTTC
>TRBV2|-|TRBJ2-5|-
CASNGLGRETQYF
TGTGCCAGCAATGGTCTAGGACGAGAGACCCAGTACTTC
>TRBV4-3|-|TRBJ2-7|-
CASSQDGDGYEQYF
TGCGCCAGCAGCCAAGATGGGGACGGGTACGAGCAGTACTTC
>TRBV12-3/TRBV12-4|-|TRBJ2-5|-
CASSYGFYNEQYF
TGTGCCAGCAGCTACGGGTTCTACAATGAGCAGTACTTC
>TRBV12-3/TRBV12-4|-|TRBJ1-6|-
CASAFRAGNSPLHF
TGTGCCAGCGCCTTTAGGGCGGGCAATTCACCCCTCCACTTT
>TRBV7-2|-|TRBJ2-7|-
CASSLAPWGSHEQYF
TGTGCCAGCAGCTTAGCGCCATGGGGGAGCCACGAGCAGTACTTC
>TRBV29-1|-|TRBJ2-7|-
CSVEISETYEQYF
TGCAGCGTTGAAATTAGTGAAACCTACGAGCAGTACTTC
>TRBV12-3/TRBV12-4|-|TRBJ2-1|-
CASSLDRPLIIETQFF
TGTGCCAGCAGTTTAGACAGACCTTTGATAATAGAGACCCAGTTCTTC
>TRBV13|-|TRBJ1-1|TRBD1
CASSSTGSNTEAFF
TGTGCCAGCAGCTCGACAGGGTCGAACACTGAAGCTTTCTTT